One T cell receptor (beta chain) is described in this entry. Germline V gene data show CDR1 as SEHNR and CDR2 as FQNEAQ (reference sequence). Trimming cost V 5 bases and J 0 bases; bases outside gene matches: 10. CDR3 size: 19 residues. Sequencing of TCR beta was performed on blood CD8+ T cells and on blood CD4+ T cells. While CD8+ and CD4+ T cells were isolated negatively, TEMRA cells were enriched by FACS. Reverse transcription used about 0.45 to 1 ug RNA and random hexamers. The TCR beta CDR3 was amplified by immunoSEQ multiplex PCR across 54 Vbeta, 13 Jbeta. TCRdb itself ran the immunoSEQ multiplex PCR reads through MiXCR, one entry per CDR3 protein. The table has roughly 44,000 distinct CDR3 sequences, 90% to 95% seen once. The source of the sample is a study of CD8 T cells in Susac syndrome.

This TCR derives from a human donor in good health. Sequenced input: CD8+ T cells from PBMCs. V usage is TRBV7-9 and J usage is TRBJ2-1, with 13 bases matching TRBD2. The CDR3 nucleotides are TGTGCCAGCAGCCCGTCGGGACTAGCGGGATCACCCTCCTACAATGAGCAGTTCTTC. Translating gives CASSPSGLAGSPSYNEQFF.